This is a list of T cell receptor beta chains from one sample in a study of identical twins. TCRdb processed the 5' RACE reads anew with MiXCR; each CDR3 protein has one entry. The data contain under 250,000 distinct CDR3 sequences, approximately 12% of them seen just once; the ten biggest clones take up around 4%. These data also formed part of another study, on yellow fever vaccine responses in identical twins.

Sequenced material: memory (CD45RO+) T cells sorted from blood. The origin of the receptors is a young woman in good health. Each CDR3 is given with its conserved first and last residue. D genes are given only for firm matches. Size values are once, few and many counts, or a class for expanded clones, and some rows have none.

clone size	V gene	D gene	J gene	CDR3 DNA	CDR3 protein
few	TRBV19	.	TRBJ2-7	TGTGCCAGTAGTTCCCGGGACACCTACGAGCAGTACTTC	CASSSRDTYEQYF
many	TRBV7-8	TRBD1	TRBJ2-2	TGTGCCAGCAGCTTAGCGACAGGGGTTATGAACACCGGGGAGCTGTTTTTT	CASSLATGVMNTGELFF
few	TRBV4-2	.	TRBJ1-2	TGTGCCAGCAGCCAAGATCACACAGGGCCCTATGGCTACACCTTC	CASSQDHTGPYGYTF
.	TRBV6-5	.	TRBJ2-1	TGTGCCAGCAGCTACGGTCACGGGAGCTCCTACAATGAGCAGTTCTTC	CASSYGHGSSYNEQFF
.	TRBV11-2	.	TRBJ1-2	TGTGCCAGCAGCTCGACGGATAACTATGGCTACACCTTC	CASSSTDNYGYTF
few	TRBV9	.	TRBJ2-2	TGTGCCAGCAGCGCGGGACGGAGAAGGAACACCGGGGAGCTGTTTTTT	CASSAGRRRNTGELFF
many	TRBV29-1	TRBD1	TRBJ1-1	TGCAGCGCTGCCCGGACAGGCACTGAAGCTTTCTTT	CSAARTGTEAFF
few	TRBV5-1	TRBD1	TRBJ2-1	TGCGCCAGCAGCGCACAGGGGGCCAGCTACAATGAGCAGTTCTTC	CASSAQGASYNEQFF
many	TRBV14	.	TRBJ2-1	TGTGCCAGCAGCCAATCGACGGTTTACAATGAGCAGTTCTTC	CASSQSTVYNEQFF
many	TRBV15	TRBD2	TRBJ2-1	TGTGCCACCAGCAGAGAACTAGCGGGAGAGAATGAGCAGTTCTTC	CATSRELAGENEQFF
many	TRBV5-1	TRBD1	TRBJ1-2	TGCGCCAGCAGCTTGGGGTTCGAAGGGGGCGGCTACACCTTC	CASSLGFEGGGYTF
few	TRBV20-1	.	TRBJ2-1	TGCAGTGCTAGAGATTTTCGGGCAGGGTGGGGCAATGAGCAGTTCTTC	CSARDFRAGWGNEQFF
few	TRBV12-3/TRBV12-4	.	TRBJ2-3	TGTGCCAGCAGTTTAGTCTCCCCGGAAGACACGCAGTATTTT	CASSLVSPEDTQYF
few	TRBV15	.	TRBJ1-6	TGTGCCACCAGCAGAGATGAGGGCAAGACAGCCCTCCACTTT	CATSRDEGKTALHF
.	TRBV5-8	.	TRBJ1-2	TGTGCCAGCAGCAGCAAGGACGGAGTGTACTATGGCTACACCTTC	CASSSKDGVYYGYTF
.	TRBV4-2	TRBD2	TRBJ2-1	TGTGCCAGCAGCCAAGCGGGGACTAGCGGACTTAATGAGCAGTTCTTC	CASSQAGTSGLNEQFF
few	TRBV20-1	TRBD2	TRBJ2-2	TGCAGTGCTATAGCGGGGACAACGAACACCGGGGAGCTGTTTTTT	CSAIAGTTNTGELFF
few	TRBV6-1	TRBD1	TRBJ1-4	TGTGCCAGCAGGGGACAGGGGGCCCGTGAAAAACTGTTTTTT	CASRGQGAREKLFF
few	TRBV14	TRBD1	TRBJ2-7	TGTGCCAGCAGCCGATTGGGACAGCCCTACGAGCAGTACTTC	CASSRLGQPYEQYF
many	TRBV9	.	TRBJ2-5	TGTGCCAGCAGCGTGGGACTTGCGGAGACCCAGTACTTC	CASSVGLAETQYF
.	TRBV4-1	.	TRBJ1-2	TGCGCCAGCAGCCCTCAATCTAGTTCCTATGGCTACACCTTC	CASSPQSSSYGYTF
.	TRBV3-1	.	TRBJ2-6	TGTGCCAGCAGCCAACTGGGTACTGGGGCCAACGTCCTGACTTTC	CASSQLGTGANVLTF
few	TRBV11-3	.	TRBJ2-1	TGTGCCAGCAGCTCAACCCTCGGGGGTGAGCAGTTCTTC	CASSSTLGGEQFF
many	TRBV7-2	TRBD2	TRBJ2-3	TGTGCCAGCAGCCCGGGGACTAGCGGGGGAGATACGCAGTATTTT	CASSPGTSGGDTQYF